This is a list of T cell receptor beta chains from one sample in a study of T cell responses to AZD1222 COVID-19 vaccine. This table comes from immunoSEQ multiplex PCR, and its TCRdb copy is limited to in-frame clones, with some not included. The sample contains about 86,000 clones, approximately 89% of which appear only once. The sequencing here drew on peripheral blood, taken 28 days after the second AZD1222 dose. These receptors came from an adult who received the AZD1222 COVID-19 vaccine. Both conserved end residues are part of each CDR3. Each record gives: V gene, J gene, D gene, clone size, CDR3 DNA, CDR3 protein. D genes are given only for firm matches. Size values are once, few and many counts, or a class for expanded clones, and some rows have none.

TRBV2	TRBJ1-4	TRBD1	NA	TGTGCCAGCAGTGGCTCGACAGGGCGGGGTGAAAAACTGTTTTTT	CASSGSTGRGEKLFF
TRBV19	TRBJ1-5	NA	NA	TGTGCCAGTAGTATTGCTATGAGGACGCCCGGGCAGCCCCAGCATTTT	CASSIAMRTPGQPQHF
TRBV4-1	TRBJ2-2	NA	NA	TGCGCCAGCAGCCAAGTCAGTGTAGCAGTGGGGGAGCTGTTTTTT	CASSQVSVAVGELFF
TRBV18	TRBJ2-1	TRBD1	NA	TGTGCCAGCTCACAAGACAGGGTCAATGAGCAGTTCTTC	CASSQDRVNEQFF
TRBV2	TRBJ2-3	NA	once	TGTGCCAGCAAGGGGGTAAAGGGTGGTGGGGATACGCAGTATTTT	CASKGVKGGGDTQYF
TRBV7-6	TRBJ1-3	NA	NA	TGTGCCAGCAGCTCAACCCCGGAGGACTCTGGAAACACCATATATTTT	CASSSTPEDSGNTIYF
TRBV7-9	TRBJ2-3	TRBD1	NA	TGTGCCAGCAGCCCCCCTTCCGGACAGGGTTTCGATACGCAGTATTTT	CASSPPSGQGFDTQYF
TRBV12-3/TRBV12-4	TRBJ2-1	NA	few	TGTGCCAGCAGCCGGACGGGGTATGAGCAGTTCTTC	CASSRTGYEQFF
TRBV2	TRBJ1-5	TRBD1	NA	TGTGCCAGCAGGGAAACAGGGGCGCTGGTGCAGCCCCAGCATTTT	CASRETGALVQPQHF
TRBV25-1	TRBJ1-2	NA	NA	TGTGCCAGCAGTGACGGTGATTATGGGGGCTACACCTTC	CASSDGDYGGYTF
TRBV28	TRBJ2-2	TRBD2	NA	TGTGCCAGCAGTTTACTAGCGGGGAGCGCGCGGGAGCTGTTTTTT	CASSLLAGSARELFF
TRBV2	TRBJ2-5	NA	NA	TGTGCCAGCAGTGCCGGGATACAAGAGACCCAGTACTTC	CASSAGIQETQYF
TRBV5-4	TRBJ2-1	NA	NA	TGTGCCAGCAGCATAGAGGGGGACATATACAATGAGCAGTTCTTC	CASSIEGDIYNEQFF
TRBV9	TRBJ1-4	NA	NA	TGTGCCAGCAGCGAGACAGGATTTAATGAAAAACTGTTTTTT	CASSETGFNEKLFF
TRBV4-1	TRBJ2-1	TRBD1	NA	TGCGCCAGCAGCCCACTGACAGGGGGCCGTTACTATGAGCAGTTCTTC	CASSPLTGGRYYEQFF
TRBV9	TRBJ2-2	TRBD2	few	TGTGCCAGCAGCGTAGAGGATAGCGGGGTCACCGGGGAGCTGTTTTTT	CASSVEDSGVTGELFF
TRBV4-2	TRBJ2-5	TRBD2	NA	TGTGCCAGCAGCCAAGAGGGGACTACACTCCAAGAGACCCAGTACTTC	CASSQEGTTLQETQYF
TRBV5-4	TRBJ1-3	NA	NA	TGTGCCAGCAGCGGACCGGGACGGAGCTCTGGAAACACCATATATTTT	CASSGPGRSSGNTIYF
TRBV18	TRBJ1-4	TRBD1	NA	TGTGCCAGCTCACCCCTGGACTCCGGGACAGGGGGCCTGTTTGGAAAACTGTTTTTT	CASSPLDSGTGGLFGKLFF
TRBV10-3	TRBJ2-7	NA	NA	TGTGCCATCAGTGATAGCGGACCAAGGTACGAGCAGTACTTC	CAISDSGPRYEQYF
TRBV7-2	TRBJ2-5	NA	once	TGTGCCAGCAGCCTTAGTGGCGTTAAAGAGACCCAGTACTTC	CASSLSGVKETQYF
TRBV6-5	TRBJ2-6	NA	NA	TGTGCCAGCACCTCCCCTGGGGCCAACGTCCTGACTTTC	CASTSPGANVLTF
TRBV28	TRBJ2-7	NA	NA	TGTGCCAGCACCGCGCCACAGGGTAGGGGCTCCTACGAGCAGTACTTC	CASTAPQGRGSYEQYF
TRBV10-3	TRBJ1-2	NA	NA	TGTGCCATCAGTGGGACCCATAACTATGGCTACACCTTC	CAISGTHNYGYTF
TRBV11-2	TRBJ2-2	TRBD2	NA	TGTGCCAGCAGCCTCTTCCCACTAGCGGGGGGGAGAGGGACCGGGGAGCTGTTTTTT	CASSLFPLAGGRGTGELFF
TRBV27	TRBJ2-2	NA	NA	TGTGCCAGCAGTTTAACCCGAGGCCCCACCGGGGAGCTGTTTTTT	CASSLTRGPTGELFF
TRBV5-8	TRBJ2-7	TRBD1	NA	TGTGCCAGCAGGGACCGGGACAGGGTCCACGAGCAGTACTTC	CASRDRDRVHEQYF
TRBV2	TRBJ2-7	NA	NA	TGTGCCAGCGGTCGGGCGCAGGGCCTAGGTGAGCAGTACTTC	CASGRAQGLGEQYF
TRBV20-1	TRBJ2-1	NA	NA	TGCAGTGCTACCGTCCGGAATGAGCAGTTCTTC	CSATVRNEQFF
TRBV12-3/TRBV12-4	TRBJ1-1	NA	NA	TGTGCCAGCAGTTTGAGGTGGACTGAAGCTTTCTTT	CASSLRWTEAFF